This T cell receptor beta chain was captured in a study of blood T cell repertoires in COVID-19. The CDR3 loop spans 15 amino acids. V dropped 7 bases and J dropped 1; count of bases not matched to a gene: 5. Germline V lookup: CDR1 SNHLY, CDR2 FYNNEI. TCRdb keeps only in-frame clones here, not all; method: immunoSEQ multiplex PCR. The sample yields approximately 72,000 clones, roughly nine tenths seen once. This TCR was sampled from a woman in her sixties or seventies with acute or convalescent COVID-19. Specimen: peripheral blood. The chain is built from TRBV2 and TRBJ2-2, with 8 bases lining up with TRBD1. CDR3 loop: CASKGTGVNTGELFF. The CDR3 region has the DNA TGTGCCAGCAAAGGGACAGGAGTGAACACCGGGGAGCTGTTTTTT.